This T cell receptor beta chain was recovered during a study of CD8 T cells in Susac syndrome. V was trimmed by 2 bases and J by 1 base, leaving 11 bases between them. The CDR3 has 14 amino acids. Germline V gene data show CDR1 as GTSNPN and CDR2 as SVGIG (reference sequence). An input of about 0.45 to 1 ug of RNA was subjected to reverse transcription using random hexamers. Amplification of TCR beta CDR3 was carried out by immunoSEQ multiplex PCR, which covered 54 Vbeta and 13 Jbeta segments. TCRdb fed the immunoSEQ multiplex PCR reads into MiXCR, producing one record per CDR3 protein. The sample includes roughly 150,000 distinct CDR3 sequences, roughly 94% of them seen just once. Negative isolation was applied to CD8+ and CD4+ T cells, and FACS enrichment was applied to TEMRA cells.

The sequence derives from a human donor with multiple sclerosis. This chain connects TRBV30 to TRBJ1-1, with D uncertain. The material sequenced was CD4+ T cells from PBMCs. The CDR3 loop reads CAWSKGRPNTEAFF. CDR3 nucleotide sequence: TGTGCCTGGAGTAAGGGCAGACCGAACACTGAAGCTTTCTTT.